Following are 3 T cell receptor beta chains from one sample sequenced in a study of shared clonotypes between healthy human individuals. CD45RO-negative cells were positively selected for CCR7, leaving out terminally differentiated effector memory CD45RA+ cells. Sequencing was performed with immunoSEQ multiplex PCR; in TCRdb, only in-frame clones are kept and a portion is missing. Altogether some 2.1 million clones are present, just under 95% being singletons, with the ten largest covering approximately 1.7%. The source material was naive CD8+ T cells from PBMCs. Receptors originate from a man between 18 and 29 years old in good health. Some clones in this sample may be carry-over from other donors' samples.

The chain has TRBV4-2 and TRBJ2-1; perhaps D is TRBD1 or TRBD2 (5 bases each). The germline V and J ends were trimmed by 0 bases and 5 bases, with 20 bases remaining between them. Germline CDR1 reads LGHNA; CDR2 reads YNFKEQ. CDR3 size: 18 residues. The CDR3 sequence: CASSQDRNGGFYDNEQFF. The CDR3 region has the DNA TGTGCCAGCAGCCAAGACAGGAATGGGGGATTTTATGACAATGAGCAGTTCTTC.

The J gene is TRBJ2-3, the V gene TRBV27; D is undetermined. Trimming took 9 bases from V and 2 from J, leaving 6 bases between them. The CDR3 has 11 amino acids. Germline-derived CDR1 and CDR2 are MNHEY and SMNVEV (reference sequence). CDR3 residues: CASKYTDTQYF. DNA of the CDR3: TGTGCCAGTAAATACACAGATACGCAGTATTTT.

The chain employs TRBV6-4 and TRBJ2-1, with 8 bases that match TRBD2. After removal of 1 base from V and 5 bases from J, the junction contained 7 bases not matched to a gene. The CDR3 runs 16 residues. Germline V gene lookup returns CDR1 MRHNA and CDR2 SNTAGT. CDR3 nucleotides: TGTGCCAGCAGTGACTGGACGGGAGGGCCTCACAATGAGCAGTTCTTC. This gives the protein CASSDWTGGPHNEQFF.